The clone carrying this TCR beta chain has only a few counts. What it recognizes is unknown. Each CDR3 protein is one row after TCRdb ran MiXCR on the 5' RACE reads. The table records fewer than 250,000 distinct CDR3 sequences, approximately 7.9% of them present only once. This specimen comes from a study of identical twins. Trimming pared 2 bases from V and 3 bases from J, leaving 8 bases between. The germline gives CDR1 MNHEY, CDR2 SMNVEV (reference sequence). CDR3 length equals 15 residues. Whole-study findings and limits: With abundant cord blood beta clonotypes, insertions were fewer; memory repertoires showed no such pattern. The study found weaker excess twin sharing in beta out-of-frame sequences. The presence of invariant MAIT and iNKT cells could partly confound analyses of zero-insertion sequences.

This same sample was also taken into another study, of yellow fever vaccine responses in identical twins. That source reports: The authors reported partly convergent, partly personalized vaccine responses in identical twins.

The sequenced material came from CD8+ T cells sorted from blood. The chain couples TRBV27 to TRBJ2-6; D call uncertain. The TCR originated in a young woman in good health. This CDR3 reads CASSLRVDGANVLTF. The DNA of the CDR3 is TGTGCCAGCAGTTTACGGGTTGATGGGGCCAACGTCCTGACTTTC.